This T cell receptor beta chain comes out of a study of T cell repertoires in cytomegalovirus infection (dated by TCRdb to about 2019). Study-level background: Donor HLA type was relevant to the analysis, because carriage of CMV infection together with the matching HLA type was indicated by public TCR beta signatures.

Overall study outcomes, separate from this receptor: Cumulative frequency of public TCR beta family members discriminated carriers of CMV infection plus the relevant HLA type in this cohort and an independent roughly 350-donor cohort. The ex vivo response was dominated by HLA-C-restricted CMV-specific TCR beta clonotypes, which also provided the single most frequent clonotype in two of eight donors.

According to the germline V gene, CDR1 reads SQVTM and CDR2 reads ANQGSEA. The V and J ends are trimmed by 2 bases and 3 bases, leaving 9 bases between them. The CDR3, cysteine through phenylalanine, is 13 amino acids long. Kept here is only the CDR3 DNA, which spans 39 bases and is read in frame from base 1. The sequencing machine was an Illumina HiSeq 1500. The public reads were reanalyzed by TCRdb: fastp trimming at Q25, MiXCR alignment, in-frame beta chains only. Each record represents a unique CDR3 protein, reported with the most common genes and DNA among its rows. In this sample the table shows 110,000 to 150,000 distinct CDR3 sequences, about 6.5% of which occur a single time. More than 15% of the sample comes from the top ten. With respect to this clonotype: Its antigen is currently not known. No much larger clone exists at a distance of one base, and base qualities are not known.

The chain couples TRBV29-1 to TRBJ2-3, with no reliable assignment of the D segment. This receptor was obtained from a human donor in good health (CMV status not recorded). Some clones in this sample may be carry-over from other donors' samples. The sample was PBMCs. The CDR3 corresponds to CSVETVGTDTQYF. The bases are TGCAGCGTTGAAACCGTCGGGACAGATACGCAGTATTTT.